Below are 4 T cell receptor beta chains sequenced from a single sample in a study of CD8 T cells in Susac syndrome. RNA in amounts of roughly 0.5 to 1 ug was reverse transcribed with random hexamers. TCRdb processed the immunoSEQ multiplex PCR reads anew with MiXCR; each CDR3 protein has one entry. Among 250,000 to 300,000 distinct CDR3 sequences listed, approximately 89% were seen once. Sequenced: CD8+ T cells from PBMCs. Receptors originate from a human donor with multiple sclerosis.

This chain connects TRBV5-4 to TRBJ2-7, with TRBD2 matching over 7 bases. The CDR3 runs to 15 residues. CDR1 and CDR2 (germline): SGHNT, YYREEE (reference sequence). The V and J ends lost 4 bases and 3 bases, in that order; junction bases with no gene match: 10. CDR3 nucleotide sequence: TGTGCCAGCAGCCCCGACACTAGCGAGTACTACGAGCAGTACTTC. Its translation is CASSPDTSEYYEQYF.

This clonotype has a single count. V usage is TRBV24-1 and J usage is TRBJ2-5; D gene unclear. The CDR3 runs to 17 residues. The V end lost 3 bases, the J end lost 7 bases, and 23 bases lay between the germline ends. Germline V gene data show CDR1 as KGHDR and CDR2 as SFDVKD. The CDR3 protein is CATSDPSFSHYLGTQYF. CDR3 coding DNA: TGTGCCACCAGTGATCCCTCATTCTCTCACTATCTGGGGACCCAGTACTTC.

V is TRBV19 and J is TRBJ1-5; D unclear. Between the trimmed V and J ends, which lost 5 bases and 5 bases, there was a span of 10 bases. From germline, CDR1 is LNHDA and CDR2 SQIVND (reference sequence). The CDR3 spans 13 residues. CDR3 nucleotides: TGTGCCAGTAGTTGGGTTGTCGATCAGCCCCAGCATTTT. Translated, it gives CASSWVVDQPQHF. The whole variable domain, remainder taken from reference TRBV19 and TRBJ1-5, is DGGITQSPKYLFRKEGQNVTLSCEQNLNHDAMYWYRQDPGQGLRLIYYSQIVNDFQKGDIAEGYSVSREKKESFPLTVTSAQKNPTAFYLCASSWVVDQPQHFGDGTRLSIL.

The chain uses TRBV24-1 and TRBJ2-7; perhaps D is TRBD1 or TRBD2 (5 bases each). V was cut by 7 bases and J by 7 bases, with 19 bases left in between. This CDR3 comprises 14 residues. CDR1 and CDR2 from the germline V gene are KGHDR and SFDVKD. CDR3 bases: TGTGCCACCAGAGCCTCGGGATTTCCAGGGGAGCAGTACTTC. This gives the protein CATRASGFPGEQYF.